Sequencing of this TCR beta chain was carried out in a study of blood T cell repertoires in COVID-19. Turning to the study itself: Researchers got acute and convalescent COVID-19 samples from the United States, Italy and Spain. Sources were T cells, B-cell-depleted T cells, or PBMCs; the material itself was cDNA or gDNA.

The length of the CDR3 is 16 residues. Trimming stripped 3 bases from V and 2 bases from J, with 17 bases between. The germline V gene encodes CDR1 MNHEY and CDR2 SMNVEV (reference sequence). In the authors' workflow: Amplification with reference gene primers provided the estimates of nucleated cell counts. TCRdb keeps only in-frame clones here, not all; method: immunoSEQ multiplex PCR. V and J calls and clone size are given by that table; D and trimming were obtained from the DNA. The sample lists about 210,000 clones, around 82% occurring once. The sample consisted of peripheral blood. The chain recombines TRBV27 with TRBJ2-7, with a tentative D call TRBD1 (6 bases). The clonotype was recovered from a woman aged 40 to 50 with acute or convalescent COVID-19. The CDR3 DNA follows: TGTGCCAGCAGTTTCGCATCAGGGGTAACCACCTACGAGCAGTACTTC. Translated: CASSFASGVTTYEQYF.